The next 19 T cell receptor beta chains were all read from a single sample in a study of PD-1 blockade in classical Hodgkin lymphoma. Each of the patients experienced relapse following autologous stem cell transplantation, and their brentuximab vedotin exposure differed. Using immunoSEQ multiplex PCR, the repertoire was profiled, and TCRdb retains in-frame clones only, with some absent. The sample includes about 85,000 clones, around 90% of them seen just once. The sequencing used peripheral blood mononuclear cells (PBMCs), collected before the second cycle of nivolumab. Receptors were obtained from a human donor with classical Hodgkin lymphoma.

The rearrangement uses TRBV7-9 and TRBJ1-1; D call uncertain. In germline, CDR1 is SEHNR, CDR2 FQNEAQ (reference sequence). The CDR3 consists of 12 residues. Trimming removed 3 bases from V and 6 bases from J, with 8 bases in between. CDR3 loop: CASSFLEAEAFF. The CDR3 DNA follows: TGTGCCAGCAGCTTCTTAGAGGCTGAAGCTTTCTTT. Based on the CDR3 plus reference TRBV7-9 and TRBJ1-1, the full variable domain is DTGVSQNPRHKITKRGQNVTFRCDPISEHNRLYWYRQTLGQGPEFLTYFQNEAQLEKSRLLSDRFSAERPKGSFSTLEIQRTEQGDSAMYLCASSFLEAEAFFGQGTRLTVV.

This clone was counted ten times or more. The J gene is TRBJ2-7, the V gene TRBV5-1; no clear D gene. Germline loops: CDR1 SGHRS, CDR2 YFSETQ. The CDR3 loop spans 12 amino acids. The germline V and J ends were trimmed by 1 base and 2 bases, with 4 bases remaining between them. CDR3 sequence: CASSLPPYEQYF. The CDR3 nucleotides read TGCGCCAGCAGCTTGCCCCCCTACGAGCAGTACTTC.

The chain is built from TRBV9 and TRBJ1-1; the match to TRBD1 covers 10 bases. Germline V gives CDR1 SGDLS, CDR2 YYNGEE. The CDR3 totals 16 residues. Unmatched junction bases numbered 8, after V lost 2 bases and J lost 4 bases. CDR3 sequence (DNA): TGTGCCAGCAGCGTGAAGACAGGGGGCATTGGCACTGAAGCTTTCTTT. Protein: CASSVKTGGIGTEAFF.

J is TRBJ2-5 and V is TRBV7-3; 11 bases agree with TRBD2. The ends lost 5 bases at V and 5 bases at J; junction bases unmatched: 4. Germline assignment: CDR1 SGHTA and CDR2 FQGTGA. The CDR3 is made up of 14 amino acids. In DNA form, the CDR3 reads TGTGCCAGCAGCGCCACTAGCGGGAGTGAGACCCAGTACTTC. Translated: CASSATSGSETQYF.

J is TRBJ1-1 and V is TRBV30, with 7 bases identical to TRBD1. The germline gives CDR1 GTSNPN, CDR2 SVGIG (reference sequence). Trimming at V came to 0 bases and at J to 4 bases, leaving 14 bases not matched to a gene. The CDR3 is 17 amino acids. The CDR3 DNA is TGTGCCTGGAGTGTCGGTAGGGGGCGGGCAGTTTTCACTGAAGCTTTCTTT. This translates into CAWSVGRGRAVFTEAFF.

CDR3 in amino acids: CASSLGQGSSYNSPLHF. CDR3 bases: TGTGCCAGCAGCCTAGGACAGGGGAGCTCCTATAATTCACCCCTCCACTTT. This chain joins TRBV7-2 and TRBJ1-6, with 9 bases fitting TRBD1. The CDR3 runs to 17 residues. The ends lost 5 bases at V and 0 bases at J; junction bases unmatched: 5. The V gene's germline CDR1 is SGHTA and CDR2 FQGNSA.

The chain is built from TRBV10-1 and TRBJ1-1, with unresolved D. CDR1 WNHNN and CDR2 SYGVQD come from the germline V gene (reference sequence). Trimming took 3 bases from V and 3 from J, leaving 8 bases between them. The CDR3 has 13 amino acids. CDR3 sequence reads: CASSDFGYTEAFF. CDR3 in DNA: TGCGCCAGCAGTGATTTCGGTTACACTGAAGCTTTCTTT.

This clone was recorded only once. The rearrangement joins TRBV19 to TRBJ2-7; D not resolved. CDR1 and CDR2 from the germline V gene are LNHDA and SQIVND (reference sequence). V lost 3 bases to trimming and J lost 2 bases, with 14 bases between them. The CDR3 extends over 15 amino acids. The CDR3 protein is CASSIQDHATYEQYF. In nucleotides, the CDR3 is TGTGCCAGTAGTATTCAGGATCATGCCACCTACGAGCAGTACTTC.

The chain is built from TRBV30 and TRBJ2-2; 8 bases fit TRBD2. Unmatched junction bases numbered 7, after V lost 2 bases and J lost 5 bases. Germline V CDR1 and CDR2: GTSNPN, SVGIG (reference sequence). The CDR3 has 15 residues. The CDR3 DNA sequence: TGTGCCTGGAGTCACGGGGGCGGGGGGACCGGGGAGCTGTTTTTT. This gives the protein CAWSHGGGGTGELFF.

The chain combines TRBV11-2 with TRBJ2-7; no reliable D call. This CDR3 is 12 amino acids long. V was clipped by 1 base and J by 2 bases, with 3 bases between them. In germline, CDR1 is SGHAT, CDR2 FQNNGV. The CDR3 reads CASSLGAYEQYF. In nucleotides, the CDR3 is TGTGCCAGCAGCTTAGGGGCCTACGAGCAGTACTTC.

This clone was observed a handful of times. The chain joins TRBV1 to TRBJ1-2; TRBD1, the D gene given by the table, was not confirmed from the DNA. TRBV1 is a known pseudogene. This CDR3 has 12 residues. CDR3 region: CTSSQGRGLVTF. DNA for the CDR3: TGCACCAGCAGCCAGGGCAGGGGATTAGTCACCTTC.

This clone was found once. The gene calls are TRBV30 and TRBJ1-2; D unresolved. Germline V gene data show CDR1 as GTSNPN and CDR2 as SVGIG (reference sequence). V shed 3 bases and J shed 2 bases, with 10 bases lying between them. The CDR3 is 13 residues long. The CDR3 protein is CAWSLGFNYGYTF. In nucleotides, the CDR3 is TGTGCCTGGAGCCTGGGCTTCAACTATGGCTACACCTTC.

The rearrangement joins TRBV28 to TRBJ1-2; D perhaps matches TRBD1 (6 bases). The CDR3 is 14 residues long. The V end lost 6 bases, the J end lost 3 bases, and 14 bases lay between the germline ends. In germline, CDR1 is MDHEN, CDR2 SYDVKM. The CDR3 coding sequence is TGTGCCAGCAGCTCTCGGACAGACTACTATGGCTACACCTTC. This sequence encodes CASSSRTDYYGYTF.

The V and J genes are TRBV4-2 and TRBJ2-1; TRBD2 is a possible D gene (6 bases). V was trimmed by 0 bases and J by 13 bases, leaving 16 bases between them. Germline V lookup: CDR1 LGHNA, CDR2 YNFKEQ. The CDR3 spans 14 residues. The CDR3 protein is CASSQEDGTPVQFF. As DNA, the CDR3 is TGTGCCAGCAGCCAAGAAGACGGGACTCCCGTACAGTTCTTC.

This clone was seen once. The gene calls are TRBV5-4 and TRBJ2-3; 13 bases are shared with TRBD2. This CDR3 comprises 17 residues. The V gene's germline CDR1 is SGHNT and CDR2 YYREEE (reference sequence). V gave up 3 bases and J gave up 4 bases; unmatched junction bases: 8. In DNA form, the CDR3 reads TGTGCCAGCAGCTCCCCGCAAGGACTAGCGGGAGCAGATACGCAGTATTTT. This gives the protein CASSSPQGLAGADTQYF. The variable domain in full, with the rest retrieved from reference TRBV5-4 and TRBJ2-3, is ETGVTQSPTHLIKTRGQQVTLRCSSQSGHNTVSWYQQALGQGPQFIFQYYREEENGRGNFPPRFSGLQFPNYSSELNVNALELDDSALYLCASSSPQGLAGADTQYFGPGTRLTVL.

The chain has TRBV27 and TRBJ1-2, with 8 bases identical to TRBD1. The J segment lost 5 bases and the V segment lost 4 bases, leaving 15 bases of the junction unmatched. Looked up from germline, CDR1 is MNHEY and CDR2 is SMNVEV (reference sequence). The CDR3 length is 17 residues. CDR3 amino acids: CASSYSWTGKTSYGYTF. DNA of the CDR3: TGTGCCAGCAGTTACTCCTGGACAGGGAAGACTTCATATGGCTACACCTTC.

The rearrangement uses TRBV19 and TRBJ1-5; maybe TRBD1 (5 bases). The CDR3 covers 14 residues. Trimming cost V 2 bases and J 4 bases, with 9 bases left between them. Germline CDR1 is LNHDA and CDR2 is SQIVND (reference sequence). The CDR3 protein is CASSIQGPNQPQHF. For the CDR3, the DNA is TGTGCCAGTAGTATACAGGGTCCGAATCAGCCCCAGCATTTT.

The chain is built from TRBV19 and TRBJ2-1, with 13 bases identical to TRBD2. This CDR3 spans 18 amino acids. V was clipped by 7 bases and J by 0 bases; unmatched bases: 9. Germline V lookup: CDR1 LNHDA, CDR2 SQIVND (reference sequence). The CDR3 here is CASTRRRTSGSSYNEQFF. The CDR3 coding sequence is TGTGCCAGTACCCGCCGACGGACTAGCGGGAGCTCCTACAATGAGCAGTTCTTC.

On this clone: One end of the junction is discordant with germline, which a read error may explain. The chain has TRBV7-9 and TRBJ2-7, with 9 bases that match TRBD2. Germline assignment: CDR1 SEHNR and CDR2 FQNEAQ (reference sequence). The CDR3 runs to 13 residues. The CDR3 is CASGGTSSHEQYF. For the CDR3, the DNA is TGTGCCAGCGGTGGGACTAGCTCCCACGAGCAGTACTTC. Together with reference TRBV7-9 and TRBJ2-7, the CDR3 gives the full variable domain: DTGVSQNPRHKITKRGQNVTFRCDPISEHNRLYWYRQTLGQGPEFLTYFQNEAQLEKSRLLSDRFSAERPKGSFSTLEIQRTEQGDSAMYLCASGGTSSHEQYFGPGTRLTVT.